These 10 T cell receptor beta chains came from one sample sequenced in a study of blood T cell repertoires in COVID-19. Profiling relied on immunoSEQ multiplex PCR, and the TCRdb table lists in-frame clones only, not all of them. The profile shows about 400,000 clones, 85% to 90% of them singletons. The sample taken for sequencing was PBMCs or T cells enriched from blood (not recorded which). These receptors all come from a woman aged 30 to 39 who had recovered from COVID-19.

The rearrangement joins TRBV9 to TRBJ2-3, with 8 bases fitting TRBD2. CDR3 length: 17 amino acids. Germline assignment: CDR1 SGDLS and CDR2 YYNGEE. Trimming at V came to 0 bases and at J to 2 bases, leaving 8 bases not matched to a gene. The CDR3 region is CASSVGRGGGTTDTQYF. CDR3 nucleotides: TGTGCCAGCAGCGTAGGTAGGGGCGGGGGGACCACAGATACGCAGTATTTT.

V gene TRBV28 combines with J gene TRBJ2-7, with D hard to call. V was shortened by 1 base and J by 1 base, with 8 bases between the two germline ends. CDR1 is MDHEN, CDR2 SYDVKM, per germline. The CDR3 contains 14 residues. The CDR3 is CASSLSDGSYEQYF. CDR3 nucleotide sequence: TGTGCCAGCAGTTTATCCGACGGGTCCTACGAGCAGTACTTC.

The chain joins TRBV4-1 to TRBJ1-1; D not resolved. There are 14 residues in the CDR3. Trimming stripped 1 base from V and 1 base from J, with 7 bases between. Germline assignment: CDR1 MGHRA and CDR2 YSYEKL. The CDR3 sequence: CASSQVGENTEAFF. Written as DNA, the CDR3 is TGCGCCAGCAGCCAAGTAGGAGAGAACACTGAAGCTTTCTTT.

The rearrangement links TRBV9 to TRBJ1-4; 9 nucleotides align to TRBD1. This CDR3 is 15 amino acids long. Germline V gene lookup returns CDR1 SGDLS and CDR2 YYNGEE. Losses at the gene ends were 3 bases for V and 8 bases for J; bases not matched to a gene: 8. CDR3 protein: CASSARDRVGEKLFF. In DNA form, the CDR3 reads TGTGCCAGCAGCGCCAGGGACAGGGTTGGGGAAAAACTGTTTTTT.

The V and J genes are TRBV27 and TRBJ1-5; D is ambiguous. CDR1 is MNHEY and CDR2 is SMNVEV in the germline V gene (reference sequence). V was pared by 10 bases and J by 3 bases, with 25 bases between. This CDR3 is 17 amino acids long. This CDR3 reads CATLGWLAQAYNQPQHF. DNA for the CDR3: TGTGCCACCCTCGGTTGGTTGGCTCAAGCGTACAATCAGCCCCAGCATTTT.

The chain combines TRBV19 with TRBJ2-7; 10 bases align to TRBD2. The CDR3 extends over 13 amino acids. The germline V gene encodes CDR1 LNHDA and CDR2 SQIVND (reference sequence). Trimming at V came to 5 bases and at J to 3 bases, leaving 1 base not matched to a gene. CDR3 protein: CASSLAGDYEQYF. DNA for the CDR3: TGTGCCAGTAGTCTAGCGGGAGACTACGAGCAGTACTTC.

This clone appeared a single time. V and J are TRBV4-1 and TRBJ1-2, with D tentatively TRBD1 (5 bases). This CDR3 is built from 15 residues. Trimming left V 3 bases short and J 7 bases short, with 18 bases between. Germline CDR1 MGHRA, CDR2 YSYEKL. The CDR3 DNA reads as TGCGCCAGCAGCCATTCACAGGACCTCTATGGTGGCTACACCTTC. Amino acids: CASSHSQDLYGGYTF.

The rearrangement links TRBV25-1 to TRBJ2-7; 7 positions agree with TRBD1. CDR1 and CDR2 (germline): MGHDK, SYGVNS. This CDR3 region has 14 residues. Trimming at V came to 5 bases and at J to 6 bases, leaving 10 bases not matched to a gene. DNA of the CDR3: TGTGCCAGCAGTCCCAAGGGGGACAGTCGCGAGCAGTACTTC. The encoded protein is CASSPKGDSREQYF.

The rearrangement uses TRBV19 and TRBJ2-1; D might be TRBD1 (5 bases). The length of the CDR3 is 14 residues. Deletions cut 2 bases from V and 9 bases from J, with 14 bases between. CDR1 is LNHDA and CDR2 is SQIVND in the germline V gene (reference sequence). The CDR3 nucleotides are TGTGCCAGTAGTATATCACTCAGGGATGCTGAGCAGTTCTTC. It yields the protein CASSISLRDAEQFF.

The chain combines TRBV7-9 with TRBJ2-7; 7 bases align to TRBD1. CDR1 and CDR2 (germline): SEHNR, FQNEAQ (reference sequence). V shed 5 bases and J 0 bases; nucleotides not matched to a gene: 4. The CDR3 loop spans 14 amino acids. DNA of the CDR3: TGTGCCAGCAGCCCGGGGACAGACTCCTACGAGCAGTACTTC. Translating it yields CASSPGTDSYEQYF. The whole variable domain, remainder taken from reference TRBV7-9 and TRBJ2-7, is DTGVSQNPRHKITKRGQNVTFRCDPISEHNRLYWYRQTLGQGPEFLTYFQNEAQLEKSRLLSDRFSAERPKGSFSTLEIQRTEQGDSAMYLCASSPGTDSYEQYFGPGTRLTVT.